Below, 9 T cell receptor beta chains from the same sample are listed, as sequenced in a study of CD8+ T cells in alopecia areata. It was cDNA, reverse transcribed from extracted RNA, that served as the sequencing template. Profiled with immunoSEQ multiplex PCR; TCRdb holds only in-frame clones, not every one. This sample comprises more than 90,000 clones, none seen once only. Sequenced: lesional skin. The receptor source for this set is a C3H/HeJ mouse with alopecia areata. Mouse strain MHC haplotype: H2-k.

In regard to this clone: Mouse germline and gene names are used. The read finishes 4 residues shy of the CDR3 end, and the germline J gene is used to complete it. The chain is built from TRBV13-2 and TRBJ2-5; 12 bases map to TRBD2. Germline V gene lookup returns CDR1 NNHNN and CDR2 SYGAGS (reference sequence). This CDR3 comprises 16 residues. J gave up 3 bases and V 2 bases, and 4 bases lay outside the gene matches. CDR3 in amino acids: CASGDGLGGVQDTQYF. Incomplete CDR3 DNA: TGTGCCAGCGGTGACGGACTGGGGGGGGTTCAAGAC.

Of note for this clone: The genes are named according to mouse. The sequence runs out 4 residues before the end of the CDR3; the remainder is reconstructed from the germline J gene. The chain couples TRBV13-3 to TRBJ1-4; unclear D gene. Trimming shortened V by 2 bases and J by 3 bases, and 8 bases separated the two germline ends. Germline CDR1 and CDR2: NNHDY and SYVADS. CDR3 length equals 14 residues. This chain's CDR3 is CASSDRSTNERLFF. The CDR3 bases that were read are TGTGCCAGCAGTGACAGATCCACCAACGAA.

With respect to this clone: The listed genes are named as in mouse. The CDR3 bases that were read are TGCACCTGCAGTGGGGACAGGGGGCGAGCT. Translated: CTCSGDRGRA. From start to end, the CDR3 is CTCSGDRGRAEQFF. This chain connects TRBV1 to TRBJ2-1; 12 bases are a match to TRBD1. Coverage ceases 4 residues before the CDR3 finishes, and the germline J gene fills in the end. The CDR3 totals 14 residues. The germline V gene encodes CDR1 NSQYPW and CDR2 LRSPGD (reference sequence).

Ten or more counts support this clone. Mouse gene names and germline throughout. Read data end 4 residues before the CDR3 end; the end is taken from the germline J gene. The chain has TRBV13-3 and TRBJ2-5; 8 bases are a match to TRBD1. The CDR3 runs 13 residues. V was clipped by 5 bases and J by 3 bases; unmatched bases: 2. Germline V CDR1 and CDR2: NNHDY, SYVADS. Partial CDR3 DNA: TGTGCCAGCAGGGACAGGGCTCAAGAC. This encodes CASRDRAQD. The entire CDR3 is CASRDRAQDTQYF.

This clone was observed a handful of times. Mouse names are used for the genes. The CDR3 is cut off 4 residues early in the read; its end comes from the germline J gene. This rearrangement joins TRBV14 to TRBJ2-1; 13 bases fit TRBD2. The CDR3 is 16 amino acids. CDR1 is SGHDT and CDR2 is FRDEAV in the germline V gene. The CDR3 DNA, read in part, is TGTGCCAGCAGCCCTGGACTGGGGGGGCGTGGAGCT. This sequence encodes CASSPGLGGRGA. The entire CDR3 reads CASSPGLGGRGAEQFF.

This clone turned up a few times. Gene and germline names: mouse. The read falls 4 residues short of the CDR3 end, and the missing part is taken from the germline J gene. This chain connects TRBV19 to TRBJ2-1, with D possibly matching TRBD1 (6 bases). Trimming took 5 bases from V and 4 from J, leaving 13 bases between them. The CDR3 contains 14 residues. The germline V gene has CDR1 FNHDT and CDR2 SITEND (reference sequence). The part of the CDR3 DNA that was read is TGTGCCAGCAGCCCGGACAGAAATTATGCT. It is translated as CASSPDRNYA. From start to end, the CDR3 is CASSPDRNYAEQFF.

Comments on this clone: Mouse germline and gene names are used. The read finishes 4 residues shy of the CDR3 end, and the germline J gene is used to complete it. The J gene is TRBJ2-5, the V gene TRBV1, with D possibly TRBD2 on 5 matching bases. V dropped 0 bases and J dropped 1 base, with 8 bases sitting between them. This CDR3 comprises 15 residues. Germline CDR1 NSQYPW, CDR2 LRSPGD (reference sequence). The chain's CDR3 is CTCSADLWDQDTQYF. The covered CDR3 bases are TGCACCTGCAGTGCAGATCTCTGGGACCAAGAC.

About this clone itself: These gene names are mouse names. The sequenced fragment ends 4 residues before the CDR3 boundary, so the rest is inferred from the germline J gene. This sequence joins TRBV14 and TRBJ2-1, with D possibly TRBD1 on 6 matching bases. Trimming shortened V by 4 bases and J by 3 bases, and 8 bases separated the two germline ends. From germline, CDR1 is SGHDT and CDR2 FRDEAV. The CDR3 length is 13 residues. CDR3 DNA (partial): TGTGCCAGCAGTCTACAGGGCTATGCT. Amino acids: CASSLQGYA. The whole CDR3 protein is CASSLQGYAEQFF.

This clone was picked up a small number of times. The germline and genes are mouse ones. CDR3 bases read: TGTGCCAGCAGTGCCAGGGGAGGCGCAGAA. Protein: CASSARGGAE. The complete CDR3 sequence is CASSARGGAETLYF. The rearrangement uses TRBV13-1 and TRBJ2-3; maybe TRBD1 (6 bases). Sequencing ends 4 residues short of the CDR3 end; the germline J gene provides the rest. Germline-derived CDR1 and CDR2 are NSHNY and SYGAGN. Trimming took off 3 bases at V and 3 bases at J, with 11 bases between the two ends. The CDR3 contains 14 residues.